The rows below give T cell receptor beta chains drawn from one sample of a study of shared clonotypes between healthy human individuals. Assay: immunoSEQ multiplex PCR; the TCRdb copy retains only in-frame clones and omits some. Seen here are 2 million to 2.5 million clones, about 92% observed once, and the top ten hold 0.35% to 0.45%. Sequencing was carried out using naive CD4+ T cells from PBMCs. The source is a man between 18 and 35 years old in good health. Some clones in this sample may be carry-over from other donors' samples. Both conserved end residues are part of each CDR3. The D gene is left open where the match is weak. Some rows mark clone size as missing; the rest say once, few, many or name a class of expanded clone.

CDR3	DNA	J	V	D	size
CASSFWREQTQYF	TGTGCCAGCAGTTTCTGGCGGGAACAGACCCAGTACTTC	TRBJ2-5	TRBV28	NA	NA
CASCQTLSSYEQYF	TGTGCCAGCTGCCAAACACTTTCCTCCTACGAGCAGTACTTC	TRBJ2-7	TRBV27	NA	NA
CSVWSRQAVTEAFF	TGCAGCGTTTGGAGTAGGCAGGCCGTGACTGAAGCTTTCTTT	TRBJ1-1	TRBV29-1	NA	few
CASSFGQEGGEKLFF	TGCGCCAGCAGCTTCGGACAGGAGGGTGGTGAAAAACTGTTTTTT	TRBJ1-4	TRBV5-1	TRBD1	NA
CASSKRGRTGELFF	TGTGCCAGCAGTAAGAGGGGGCGCACCGGGGAGCTGTTTTTT	TRBJ2-2	TRBV6-5	TRBD1	NA
CASSVEGRGSVYEQYF	TGTGCCAGCAGCGTAGAAGGTCGCGGGAGTGTATACGAGCAGTACTTC	TRBJ2-7	TRBV9	TRBD2	NA
CASSGLGGGAYEQYF	TGTGCCAGCAGCGGACTAGGCGGCGGCGCGTACGAGCAGTACTTC	TRBJ2-7	TRBV2	TRBD2	NA
CASSVTGMNTEAFF	TGTGCCAGCAGTGTTACAGGGATGAACACTGAAGCTTTCTTT	TRBJ1-1	TRBV28	NA	NA
CSVERPGHHTGELFF	TGCAGCGTAGAACGACCGGGACACCACACCGGGGAGCTGTTTTTT	TRBJ2-2	TRBV29-1	NA	NA
CASSSDAASTDTQYF	TGTGCCAGCAGTTCAGACGCGGCTAGCACAGATACGCAGTATTTT	TRBJ2-3	TRBV7-9	NA	once
CASSLTGGTEAFF	TGCGCCAGCAGCTTGACAGGTGGAACTGAAGCTTTCTTT	TRBJ1-1	TRBV5-1	NA	NA
CASSGRRNQETQYF	TGTGCCAGCAGTGGGCGCAGGAACCAAGAGACCCAGTACTTC	TRBJ2-5	TRBV6-1	NA	NA
CASSTDRGGNEQFF	TGTGCCAGCAGCACGGACAGGGGGGGCAATGAGCAGTTCTTC	TRBJ2-1	TRBV6-4	TRBD1	NA
CASSLGRDYGYTF	TGTGCCAGCAGTTTGGGGAGAGACTATGGCTACACCTTC	TRBJ1-2	TRBV28	NA	NA
CASSLTRDRGGRDEQFF	TGTGCCAGCAGCTTAACGAGGGACAGGGGAGGGCGGGATGAGCAGTTCTTC	TRBJ2-1	TRBV7-3	TRBD1	NA
CASRRDGFTDTQYF	TGTGCCAGCAGGAGGGACGGTTTTACAGATACGCAGTATTTT	TRBJ2-3	TRBV6-1	NA	NA
CASSYSQQPQHF	TGTGCCAGCAGTTACTCCCAACAGCCCCAGCATTTT	TRBJ1-5	TRBV6-6	NA	NA
CASSEALSAGTDTQYF	TGTGCCAGCAGTGAAGCGCTTAGCGCTGGCACAGATACGCAGTATTTT	TRBJ2-3	TRBV2	NA	once
CASSLAQGAKNIQYF	TGTGCCAGCAGCTTGGCCCAGGGAGCCAAAAACATTCAGTACTTC	TRBJ2-4	TRBV5-4	NA	NA
CASSPQENTEAFF	TGTGCCAGCAGCCCACAGGAGAACACTGAAGCTTTCTTT	TRBJ1-1	TRBV7-3	NA	NA
CASSPQGAGNQPQHF	TGTGCCAGCTCACCACAGGGAGCGGGCAATCAGCCCCAGCATTTT	TRBJ1-5	TRBV18	NA	NA
CASSPRTGGSYEQYF	TGTGCCAGCAGCCCACGGACAGGGGGCTCCTACGAGCAGTACTTC	TRBJ2-7	TRBV5-4	TRBD1	NA
CASRLRGTGDSYEQYF	TGTGCAAGTCGCTTACGGGGGACAGGGGATTCCTACGAGCAGTACTTC	TRBJ2-7	TRBV12-2	NA	NA
CAWEGGGETQYF	TGTGCCTGGGAAGGGGGCGGGGAGACCCAGTACTTC	TRBJ2-5	TRBV30	TRBD1	NA
CASSRQGAGTYEQFF	TGTGCCAGCAGCAGACAGGGGGCCGGTACCTATGAGCAGTTCTTC	TRBJ2-1	TRBV6-5	TRBD1	NA
CASSLLGAVNTGELFF	TGTGCCAGCAGTTTACTAGGGGCCGTAAACACCGGGGAGCTGTTTTTT	TRBJ2-2	TRBV28	NA	NA
CASSPTPVREAFF	TGTGCCAGCTCACCTACCCCTGTGCGTGAAGCTTTCTTT	TRBJ1-1	TRBV18	NA	NA
CASTRDRVGYGYTF	TGTGCCAGCACGAGGGACAGGGTAGGCTATGGCTACACCTTC	TRBJ1-2	TRBV5-8	TRBD1	NA
CASSFGTSGSPSGNEQFF	TGTGCCAGCAGCTTTGGGACTAGCGGGAGTCCTTCTGGCAATGAGCAGTTCTTC	TRBJ2-1	TRBV7-9	TRBD2	NA
CASSLWWNRDEPNQPQHF	TGTGCCAGCAGTTTATGGTGGAACAGGGACGAGCCCAATCAGCCCCAGCATTTT	TRBJ1-5	TRBV27	NA	NA
CASSEPGAPGNTIYF	TGTGCCAGCAGTGAACCGGGAGCACCTGGAAACACCATATATTTT	TRBJ1-3	TRBV25-1	NA	once
CASSLGQTRYEQYF	TGTGCCAGCAGCTTGGGACAAACTCGCTACGAGCAGTACTTC	TRBJ2-7	TRBV5-6	NA	NA
CASSLSGYNSPLHF	TGTGCCAGCAGCTTGTCAGGATATAATTCACCCCTCCACTTT	TRBJ1-6	TRBV5-6	NA	NA
CASSLFSSGRGYEQFF	TGCGCCAGCAGCTTGTTCAGTAGCGGGAGAGGGTATGAGCAGTTCTTC	TRBJ2-1	TRBV5-1	TRBD2	once
CATSGGTGGNQPQHF	TGTGCCACCAGCGGAGGGACAGGTGGGAATCAGCCCCAGCATTTT	TRBJ1-5	TRBV15	TRBD1	few
CASRNRVWAYEQYF	TGTGCCAGTAGAAACAGGGTGTGGGCCTACGAGCAGTACTTC	TRBJ2-7	TRBV28	NA	NA
CASRIRPGTGLDTEAFF	TGTGCCAGCAGGATTCGTCCCGGGACAGGGCTGGACACTGAAGCTTTCTTT	TRBJ1-1	TRBV2	TRBD1	NA
CASSQDGPSGRESHEQYF	TGCGCCAGCAGCCAAGATGGGCCTAGCGGGAGGGAGTCCCACGAGCAGTACTTC	TRBJ2-7	TRBV4-3	TRBD2	NA
CASRTGTSGITDTQYF	TGTGCCAGCAGAACCGGGACTAGCGGAATCACAGATACGCAGTATTTT	TRBJ2-3	TRBV7-9	TRBD2	NA
CASSPGTGQETQYF	TGCGCCAGCAGTCCCGGGACAGGGCAAGAGACCCAGTACTTC	TRBJ2-5	TRBV5-1	TRBD1	NA
CASSYPLAGKNNEQFF	TGTGCCAGCAGTTATCCGCTAGCGGGAAAAAACAATGAGCAGTTCTTC	TRBJ2-1	TRBV6-9	TRBD2	NA
CASSGLGLNTEAFF	TGTGCCAGCAGTGGACTCGGACTCAACACTGAAGCTTTCTTT	TRBJ1-1	TRBV2	NA	NA
CASTGAANTGELFF	TGTGCCTCAACGGGGGCGGCGAACACCGGGGAGCTGTTTTTT	TRBJ2-2	TRBV19	NA	NA
CASSPIGLAGGDGELFF	TGTGCCAGCTCACCTATAGGACTAGCGGGAGGCGACGGGGAGCTGTTTTTT	TRBJ2-2	TRBV18	TRBD2	NA
CSASWGYGYTF	TGCAGTGCTAGTTGGGGTTATGGCTACACCTTC	TRBJ1-2	TRBV20-1	NA	once
CASSSDTGWGPQHF	TGTGCCAGCTCATCTGACACGGGGTGGGGGCCCCAGCATTTT	TRBJ1-5	TRBV18	NA	NA
CASSGVGWYIQETQYF	TGTGCCAGCAGCGGGGTGGGCTGGTACATCCAAGAGACCCAGTACTTC	TRBJ2-5	TRBV7-2	NA	NA
CASSTQSGLAITGELFF	TGTGCCAGCAGCACCCAGTCGGGACTAGCGATCACCGGGGAGCTGTTCTTT	TRBJ2-2	TRBV7-9	TRBD2	NA
CASSLGQFRSYNEQFF	TGTGCCAGCAGCTTAGGACAGTTTCGCTCCTACAATGAGCAGTTCTTC	TRBJ2-1	TRBV11-2	NA	NA
CASSERKGVSGTDYYEQYF	TGCGCCAGCAGTGAGAGGAAGGGCGTCTCCGGGACAGACTATTACGAGCAGTACTTC	TRBJ2-7	TRBV10-1	TRBD1	NA
CASSLEAAGSNYGYTF	TGTGCCAGCAGCTTAGAGGCGGCAGGATCTAACTATGGCTACACCTTC	TRBJ1-2	TRBV7-9	NA	NA
CAISKGLAGSSSYNEQFF	TGTGCCATCAGCAAGGGACTAGCGGGATCGAGCTCCTACAATGAGCAGTTCTTC	TRBJ2-1	TRBV10-3	TRBD2	NA
CASSPMTSGVNEQFF	TGTGCCAGCAGCCCTATGACTAGCGGGGTTAATGAGCAGTTCTTC	TRBJ2-1	TRBV7-3	TRBD2	NA